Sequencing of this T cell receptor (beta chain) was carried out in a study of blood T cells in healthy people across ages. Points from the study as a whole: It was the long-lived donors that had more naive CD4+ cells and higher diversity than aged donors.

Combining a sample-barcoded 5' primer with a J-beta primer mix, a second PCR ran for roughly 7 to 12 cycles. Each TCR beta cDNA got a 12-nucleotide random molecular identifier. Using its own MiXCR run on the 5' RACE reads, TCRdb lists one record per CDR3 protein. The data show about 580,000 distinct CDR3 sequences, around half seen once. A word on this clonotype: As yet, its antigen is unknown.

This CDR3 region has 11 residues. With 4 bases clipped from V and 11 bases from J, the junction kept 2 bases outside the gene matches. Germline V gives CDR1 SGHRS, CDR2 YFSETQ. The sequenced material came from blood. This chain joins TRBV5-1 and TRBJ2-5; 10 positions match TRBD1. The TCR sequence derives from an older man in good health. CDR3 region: CASSMDRGQYF. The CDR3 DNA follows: TGCGCCAGCAGCATGGACAGGGGGCAGTACTTC.